The 11 T cell receptor beta chains reported below all come from one sample, sequenced in a study of blood T cell repertoires in COVID-19. Clones were read by immunoSEQ multiplex PCR, and TCRdb kept only the in-frame ones, dropping some. The table has 300,000 to 450,000 clones, 70% to 90% seen once. What was sequenced was peripheral blood. These receptors were obtained from a woman aged 55-70 years with COVID-19, enrolled during active disease.

The genes are TRBV5-1 and TRBJ2-1, with 10 bases lining up with TRBD1. CDR3 size: 14 residues. V shed 7 bases, J shed 7 bases, and the junction held 8 bases outside the gene matches. CDR1 and CDR2 (germline): SGHRS, YFSETQ. CDR3 amino acids: CASANGQGGNEQFF. The CDR3 DNA follows: TGCGCCAGCGCAAACGGACAGGGGGGAAATGAGCAGTTCTTC.

In its sample, this clone was seen a few times. The rearrangement joins TRBV28 to TRBJ1-6; TRBD1 is a possible D gene (5 bases). With 10 bases removed from V and 6 bases from J, the gap between germline ends came to 13 bases. CDR1 is MDHEN, CDR2 SYDVKM, per germline. This CDR3 is 13 amino acids long. CDR3 sequence reads: CAIRSQGNSPLHF. The CDR3 DNA reads as TGTGCCATCCGATCTCAGGGTAATTCACCCCTCCACTTT.

CDR3 residues: CASSKSGDRDGYTF. CDR3 nucleotides: TGTGCCAGCAGCAAAAGCGGGGACAGGGATGGCTACACCTTC. The V call is TRBV4-2, the J call TRBJ1-2; 9 bases line up with TRBD1. Germline CDR1 LGHNA, CDR2 YNFKEQ. The CDR3 extends over 14 amino acids. The V and J ends lost 5 bases and 6 bases, in that order; junction bases with no gene match: 7.

This clone came up a few times. The chain is built from TRBV9 and TRBJ2-3; 7 bases agree with TRBD1. This CDR3 region has 13 residues. J gave up 13 bases and V 4 bases, and 12 bases lay outside the gene matches. Germline CDR1 reads SGDLS; CDR2 reads YYNGEE. The CDR3 sequence is CASSISRDSWKYF. CDR3 DNA: TGTGCCAGCAGCATCAGCCGGGACAGCTGGAAGTATTTT.

The chain links TRBV3-1 (or the pseudogene TRBV3-2) to TRBJ1-5; 7 positions match TRBD1. Germline assignment: CDR1 LGHDT and CDR2 YNNKEL (reference sequence). With 0 bases clipped from V and 2 bases from J, the junction kept 4 bases outside the gene matches. The CDR3 sequence is 16 residues long. The CDR3 DNA reads as TGTGCCAGCAGCCAAGATTACAGGGGAGGCAATCAGCCCCAGCATTTT. Amino acids: CASSQDYRGGNQPQHF.

The V and J genes are TRBV28 and TRBJ2-7; 7 bases match TRBD2. CDR1 and CDR2 (germline): MDHEN, SYDVKM. V shed 5 bases and J 7 bases; nucleotides not matched to a gene: 17. This CDR3 spans 16 amino acids. In DNA, the CDR3 is TGTGCCAGCAGTACCCTCGGCGGGGGAAGACTTGGGGAGCAGTACTTC. Translating gives CASSTLGGGRLGEQYF.

V gene TRBV6-5 combines with J gene TRBJ2-7, with 7 bases lining up with TRBD1. V dropped 7 bases and J dropped 0; count of bases not matched to a gene: 6. Germline-derived CDR1 and CDR2 are MNHEY and SVGAGI. The CDR3 has 14 amino acids. In DNA form, the CDR3 reads TGTGCCAGCACCCGTAGGGACAGCTCCTACGAGCAGTACTTC. Amino acid sequence: CASTRRDSSYEQYF.

The chain links TRBV6-5 to TRBJ1-5; a weak D match, TRBD1 (6 bases). The CDR3 has 16 residues. Germline V gene data show CDR1 as MNHEY and CDR2 as SVGAGI. Trimming shortened V by 4 bases and J by 7 bases, and 20 bases separated the two germline ends. CDR3 coding DNA: TGTGCCAGCAGTTCGGGAGGGGAGACAGGTAACCAGCCCCAGCATTTT. Its protein product is CASSSGGETGNQPQHF.

This rearrangement joins TRBV5-8 to TRBJ2-1, with a tentative D call TRBD2 (6 bases). Trimming removed 1 base from V and 7 bases from J, with 15 bases in between. Germline assignment: CDR1 SGHTS and CDR2 YDEGEE. The CDR3 sequence is 15 residues long. In nucleotides, the CDR3 is TGTGCCAGCAGCTTGTTCAGCGGGCCTGGGAATGAGCAGTTCTTC. Its translation is CASSLFSGPGNEQFF.

This chain links TRBV3-1 (or the pseudogene TRBV3-2) with TRBJ1-5; D ambiguous. Germline V lookup: CDR1 LGHDT, CDR2 YNNKEL (reference sequence). V lost 0 bases and J lost 3, with 9 bases in between. The CDR3 totals 15 residues. The CDR3 reads CASSQDGRNNQPQHF. The DNA for the CDR3 is TGTGCCAGCAGCCAAGACGGCAGGAACAATCAGCCCCAGCATTTT.

This clone occurred a few times. V gene TRBV27 combines with J gene TRBJ1-1; D is unresolved. The CDR3 covers 13 residues. CDR1 and CDR2 from the germline V gene are MNHEY and SMNVEV (reference sequence). Trimming left V 2 bases short and J 1 base short, with 5 bases between. CDR3 nucleotide sequence: TGTGCCAGCAGTTTAGAGGAGAACACTGAAGCTTTCTTT. Protein product: CASSLEENTEAFF.